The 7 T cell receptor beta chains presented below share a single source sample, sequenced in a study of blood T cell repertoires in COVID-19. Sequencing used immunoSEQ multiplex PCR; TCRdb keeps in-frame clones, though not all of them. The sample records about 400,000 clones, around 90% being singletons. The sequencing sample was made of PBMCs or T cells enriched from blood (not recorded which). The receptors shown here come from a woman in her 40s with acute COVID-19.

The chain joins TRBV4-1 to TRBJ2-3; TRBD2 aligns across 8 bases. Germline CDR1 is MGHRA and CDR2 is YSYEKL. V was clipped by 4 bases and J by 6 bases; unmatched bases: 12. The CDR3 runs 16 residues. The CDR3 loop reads CASSLFTGTRGDTQYF. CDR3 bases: TGCGCCAGCAGCCTTTTCACCGGGACTAGGGGGGATACGCAGTATTTT.

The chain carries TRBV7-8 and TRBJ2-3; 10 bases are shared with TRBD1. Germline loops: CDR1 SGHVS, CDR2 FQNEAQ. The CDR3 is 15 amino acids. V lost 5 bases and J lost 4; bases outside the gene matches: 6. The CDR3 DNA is TGTGCCAGCAGCACCCGGGACAGGGGAGCAGATACGCAGTATTTT. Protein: CASSTRDRGADTQYF.

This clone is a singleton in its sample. The CDR3, as DNA: TGTGCCACCAGCTCGGGGGGGAGGGACTATGGCTACACCTTC. Amino acid sequence: CATSSGGRDYGYTF. The rearrangement links TRBV24-1 to TRBJ1-2; a possible D gene is TRBD1 (5 bases). Germline V gives CDR1 KGHDR, CDR2 SFDVKD. This CDR3 is built from 14 residues. V was shortened by 7 bases and J by 3 bases, with 14 bases between the two germline ends.

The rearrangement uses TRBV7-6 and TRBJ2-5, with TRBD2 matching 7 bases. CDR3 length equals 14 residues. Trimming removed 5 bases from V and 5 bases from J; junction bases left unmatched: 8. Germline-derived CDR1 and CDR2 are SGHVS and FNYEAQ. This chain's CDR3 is CASSPRGVAETQYF. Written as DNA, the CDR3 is TGTGCCAGCAGCCCCCGGGGGGTTGCGGAGACCCAGTACTTC.

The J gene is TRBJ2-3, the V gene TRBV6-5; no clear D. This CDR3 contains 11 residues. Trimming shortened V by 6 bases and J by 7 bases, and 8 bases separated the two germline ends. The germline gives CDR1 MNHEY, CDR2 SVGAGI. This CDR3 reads CASRSLNTQYF. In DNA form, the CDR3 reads TGTGCCAGCAGATCCCTTAATACGCAGTATTTT.

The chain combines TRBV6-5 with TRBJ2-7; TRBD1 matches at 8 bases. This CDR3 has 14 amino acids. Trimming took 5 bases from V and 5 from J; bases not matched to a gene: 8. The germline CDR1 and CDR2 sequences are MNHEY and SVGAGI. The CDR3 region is CASSRQGILDEQYF. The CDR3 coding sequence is TGTGCCAGCAGTAGACAGGGGATCCTCGACGAGCAGTACTTC.

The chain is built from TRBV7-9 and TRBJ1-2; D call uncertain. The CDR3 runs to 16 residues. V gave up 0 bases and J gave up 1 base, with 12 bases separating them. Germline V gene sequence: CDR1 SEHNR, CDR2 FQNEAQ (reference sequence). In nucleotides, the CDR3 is TGTGCCAGCAGCTTAGCGGTCAGGCCCCTTAACTATGGCTACACCTTC. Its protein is CASSLAVRPLNYGYTF.